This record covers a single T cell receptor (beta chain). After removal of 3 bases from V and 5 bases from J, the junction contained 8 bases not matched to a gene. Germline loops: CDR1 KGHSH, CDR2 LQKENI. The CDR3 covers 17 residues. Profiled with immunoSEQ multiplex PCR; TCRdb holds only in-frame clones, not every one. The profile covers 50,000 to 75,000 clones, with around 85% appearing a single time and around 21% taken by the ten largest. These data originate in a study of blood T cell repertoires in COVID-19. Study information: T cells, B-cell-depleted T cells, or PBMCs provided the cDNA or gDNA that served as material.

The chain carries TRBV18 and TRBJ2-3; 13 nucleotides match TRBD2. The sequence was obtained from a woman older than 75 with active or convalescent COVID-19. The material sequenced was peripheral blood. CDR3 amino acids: CASSPTSGGLTIDTQYF. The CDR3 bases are TGTGCCAGCTCACCGACTAGCGGGGGGTTAACTATAGATACGCAGTATTTT.